These T cell receptor beta chains were read from a single sample in a study of blood T cells in healthy people across ages. TCRdb re-called the 5' RACE reads through MiXCR, storing one row per CDR3 protein. The top ten hold roughly 8.2% of the sample, which has more than 1.4 million distinct CDR3 sequences, approximately 38% seen once. Sequenced: blood. The receptors derive from a woman aged 18-29 years in good health. Each CDR3 is given with its conserved first and last residue. The D gene is left open where the match is weak. Clone size, where shown, is once, few, many, or a class for clones that have expanded.

>TRBJ1-5|NA|TRBV28|TRBD1
CASSYPGGGNRPQHF
TGTGCCAGCAGTTACCCAGGGGGGGGCAATCGGCCCCAGCATTTT
>TRBJ1-1|NA|TRBV7-9|NA
CASSFYAGNTEAFF
TGTGCCAGCAGCTTTTACGCCGGGAACACTGAAGCTTTCTTT
>TRBJ1-5|few|TRBV12-3/TRBV12-4|NA
CASSRSGHSNQPQHF
TGTGCCAGCAGCCGATCAGGGCACAGCAATCAGCCCCAGCATTTT
>TRBJ2-2|NA|TRBV9|TRBD1
CASSSRDRINTGELFF
TGTGCCAGCAGCTCCCGGGACAGAATTAACACCGGGGAGCTGTTTTTT
>TRBJ2-3|NA|TRBV28|NA
CASSIPSRGSADTQYF
TGTGCCAGCAGTATCCCCTCGCGGGGAAGCGCAGATACGCAGTATTTT
>TRBJ2-7|NA|TRBV20-1|TRBD2
CSARDRQRGVPDEQYF
TGCAGTGCTAGAGATCGGCAGCGGGGGGTCCCCGACGAGCAGTACTTC
>TRBJ1-4|NA|TRBV14|NA
CASSQNTGNNEKLFF
TGTGCCAGCAGCCAGAATACAGGGAATAATGAAAAACTGTTTTTT
>TRBJ2-1|NA|TRBV5-1|TRBD2
CASSLRIAGYNEQFF
TGCGCCAGCAGCTTGAGAATAGCGGGCTACAATGAGCAGTTCTTC
>TRBJ2-1|NA|TRBV20-1|TRBD2
CSASLGSGGSWNEQFF
TGCAGTGCGTCCCTAGGGAGCGGGGGGTCTTGGAATGAGCAGTTCTTC
>TRBJ1-1|NA|TRBV28|NA
CASSFSSAGHPEAFF
TGTGCCAGCAGTTTTTCCTCTGCCGGACACCCTGAAGCTTTCTTT
>TRBJ1-1|few|TRBV4-1|TRBD1
CASSQVYGTGTKEAFF
TGCGCCAGCAGCCAAGTGTACGGGACAGGGACGAAAGAAGCTTTCTTT
>TRBJ2-7|NA|TRBV3-1|TRBD2
CASSQSGGRNEQYF
TGTGCCAGCAGCCAATCGGGGGGGCGCAACGAGCAGTACTTC
>TRBJ2-5|once|TRBV25-1|NA
CASSELLNEQYF
TGTGCCAGCAGTGAATTGTTGAATGAGCAGTACTTC
>TRBJ2-1|NA|TRBV12-3/TRBV12-4|TRBD2
CASSPPSGNNNEQFF
TGTGCCAGCAGCCCCCCTAGCGGCAACAACAATGAGCAGTTCTTC
>TRBJ2-1|NA|TRBV28|TRBD2
CATFPGGSTYNEQFF
TGTGCCACCTTCCCCGGGGGGAGCACCTACAATGAGCAGTTCTTC
>TRBJ2-2|NA|TRBV20-1|TRBD2
CSARESSGAHTGELFF
TGCAGTGCTAGAGAATCAAGCGGGGCTCACACCGGGGAGCTGTTTTTT
>TRBJ1-2|few|TRBV28|NA
CATNPVADIYGYTF
TGTGCCACCAATCCCGTGGCAGACATCTATGGCTACACCTTC
>TRBJ2-3|NA|TRBV12-3/TRBV12-4|TRBD2
CASSRRTSGAITDTQYF
TGTGCCAGCAGTCGCCGGACTAGCGGGGCTATCACAGATACGCAGTATTTT
>TRBJ2-7|NA|TRBV30|NA
CAWSTPAYEQYF
TGTGCCTGGAGTACTCCTGCCTACGAGCAGTACTTC
>TRBJ2-7|NA|TRBV11-2|NA
CASSLIPDKKAQYF
TGTGCCAGCAGCTTAATCCCTGACAAGAAGGCCCAGTACTTC
>TRBJ2-3|few|TRBV13|NA
CASSGGMGDTQYF
TGTGCCAGCAGCGGAGGCATGGGGGATACGCAGTATTTT
>TRBJ1-6|NA|TRBV2|NA
CASSQSGDGISPLHF
TGTGCCAGCAGCCAATCCGGGGACGGAATATCACCCCTCCACTTT
>TRBJ1-2|NA|TRBV20-1|NA
CSALDFAAAEKRYTF
TGCAGTGCTCTAGATTTCGCTGCCGCAGAGAAGCGCTACACCTTC
>TRBJ2-7|NA|TRBV24-1|TRBD2
CATSDPGTSGRASDEQYF
TGTGCCACCAGTGACCCCGGGACTAGCGGGAGGGCCAGCGATGAGCAGTACTTC
>TRBJ2-1|NA|TRBV3-1|NA
CASSLLGGAKETQFF
TGTGCCAGCAGCCTACTCGGCGGGGCGAAAGAGACCCAGTTCTTC
>TRBJ1-1|NA|TRBV6-1|NA
CASSERARVLEAFF
TGTGCCAGCAGTGAACGGGCCCGGGTGCTTGAAGCTTTCTTT
>TRBJ2-7|few|TRBV5-1|NA
CASSLDDKRTLEQYF
TGCGCCAGCAGCTTGGACGATAAGAGGACTCTCGAGCAGTACTTC
>TRBJ2-1|NA|TRBV20-1|NA
CSASDQRAINEQFF
TGCAGTGCTTCAGACCAGCGAGCCATCAATGAGCAGTTCTTC
>TRBJ1-1|few|TRBV27|NA
CASSLASPRDEAFF
TGTGCCAGCAGTTTGGCGTCACCAAGAGACGAAGCTTTCTTT
>TRBJ2-3|many|TRBV12-3/TRBV12-4|NA
CASSLGPGTDTQYF
TGTGCCAGCAGCTTAGGCCCTGGCACAGATACGCAGTATTTT
>TRBJ2-2|NA|TRBV28|TRBD2
CASSPITSGRTGELFF
TGTGCCAGCAGTCCCATCACTAGCGGGAGGACCGGGGAGCTGTTTTTT
>TRBJ1-4|NA|TRBV30|NA
CAWSRVWGEKLFF
TGTGCCTGGAGTAGGGTTTGGGGTGAAAAACTGTTTTTT